Included here is one T cell receptor (beta chain) sequence, with context. Here immunoSEQ multiplex PCR was the method, and the copy in TCRdb shows in-frame clones only, minus some. The table records just over 60,000 clones, around 90% of them present only once. The data derive from a study of OX40 agonist ivuxolimab in advanced cancers. The CDR3 is made up of 16 amino acids. The J segment lost 4 bases and the V segment lost 5 bases, leaving 10 bases of the junction unmatched. Germline CDR1 and CDR2: LGHNA and YNFKEQ. Sequenced here: CD4+ or CD8+ T cells sorted from blood, sampled in a trial of the OX40 agonist ivuxolimab. V gene TRBV4-2 combines with J gene TRBJ1-5; 8 bases line up with TRBD1. This receptor was identified in an adult with an advanced solid tumor such as melanoma, head and neck, liver or kidney cancer. In DNA, the CDR3 is TGTGCCAGCAGCTCCGGGACAGGCCAGTGGAATCAGCCCCAGCATTTT. This gives the protein CASSSGTGQWNQPQHF.